Given below is one T cell receptor (beta chain) in context. This sample is part of a study of T-cell reconstitution after alpha-beta-depleted transplantation in children. The authors prepared the TCRbeta library with unique molecular identifiers. TCRdb recomputed calls from the PCR reads with MiXCR, one row per CDR3 protein. The top ten clones hold less than 5% of a sample with some 590,000 distinct CDR3 sequences, over 9.5% of them seen once. The CDR3 length is 17 residues. Trimming took off 1 base at V and 2 bases at J, with 15 bases between the two ends. CDR1 and CDR2 from the germline V gene are MNHEY and SVGEGT.

This specimen was PBMCs from the stem cell graft donor, taken from the stem cell graft. The chain employs TRBV6-2 or TRBV6-3 and TRBJ2-1; D may be TRBD2 (6 bases). The origin of this receptor is a human donor who donated a stem cell graft to a child with acute myeloid leukemia. CDR3 sequence (DNA): TGTGCCAGCAGTTACTACTCCGGGGGAGCCCCCTACAATGAGCAGTTCTTC. The encoded protein is CASSYYSGGAPYNEQFF.